The 30 T cell receptor beta chains presented below share a single source sample, sequenced in a study of T cell repertoires in breast cancer. The expanded emulsion RT-PCR method captured paired alpha and beta chains from CD8+ T cells. Blocking oligonucleotides added to a second nested PCR suppressed unpaired genes. TCRdb re-analysed the emulsion pairing reads in MiXCR, keeping a single row per CDR3 protein. The sample consists of roughly 39,000 distinct CDR3 sequences, under 50% of them appearing once. Sequenced input: CD8+ T cells. All receptors derive from a pool of human donors with breast cancer or a healthy control (not recorded which).

This clonotype was seen more than once but under ten times. This sequence joins TRBV7-2 and TRBJ2-2, with a possible D match to TRBD2 (6 bases). The ends were cut back, 10 bases at V and 1 base at J, with 13 bases in the middle. This CDR3 is built from 14 residues. The germline V gene has CDR1 SGHTA and CDR2 FQGNSA. The CDR3 loop is CATPRRGNTGELFF. The CDR3 DNA follows: TGTGCCACCCCAAGGCGGGGGAACACCGGGGAGCTGTTTTTT.

This clonotype has just one count. This rearrangement joins TRBV10-3 to TRBJ2-7, with D possibly called TRBD1 or TRBD2 (6 bases each). The CDR3 consists of 14 residues. V lost 5 bases and J 5 bases, leaving 16 bases between the germline ends. Germline V gene data show CDR1 as ENHRY and CDR2 as SYGVKD. This CDR3 reads CAISIGQGRNEQYF. DNA for the CDR3: TGTGCCATCAGTATCGGGCAGGGGAGGAACGAGCAGTACTTC.

This clonotype was detected only a few times. This sequence joins TRBV7-2 and TRBJ2-7, with D unclear. The CDR3 is made up of 14 amino acids. Trimming took 1 base from V and 3 from J, leaving 10 bases between them. Germline V CDR1 and CDR2: SGHTA, FQGNSA. This CDR3 reads CASSLVGGNYEQYF. The CDR3 region has the DNA TGTGCCAGCAGCTTAGTTGGCGGAAACTACGAGCAGTACTTC.

In the case of this clonotype: The junction differs from germline at one of its ends, possibly a read error. The chain joins TRBV6-2 or TRBV6-3 to TRBJ2-5; the match to TRBD2 covers 8 bases. Germline-derived CDR1 and CDR2 are MNHEY and SVGEGT. CDR3 length equals 16 residues. In nucleotides, the CDR3 is TGTGCCAACAGTTATTCCTCACTAGCGGAGCAAGAGACCCAGTACTTC. Amino acid sequence: CANSYSSLAEQETQYF.

V is TRBV15 and J is TRBJ2-1, with a possible D match to TRBD2 (5 bases). This CDR3 comprises 15 residues. Per germline, CDR1 LNHNV and CDR2 YYDKDF (reference sequence). Deletions cut 8 bases from V and 1 base from J, with 15 bases between. The CDR3: CATAWSGDSYNEQFF. The DNA of the CDR3 is TGTGCCACCGCTTGGTCCGGGGATTCCTACAATGAGCAGTTCTTC.

This sequence joins TRBV20-1 and TRBJ1-1; D unresolved. V was pared by 5 bases and J by 6 bases, with 16 bases between. Germline V gene sequence: CDR1 DFQATT, CDR2 SNEGSKA (reference sequence). This CDR3 has 13 residues. As DNA, the CDR3 is TGCAGTGCTTTGAGTGATGGAAGCCCTGAAGCTTTCTTT. Protein sequence: CSALSDGSPEAFF.

The rearrangement uses TRBV11-2 and TRBJ1-2; D remains ambiguous. CDR3 length: 14 amino acids. V was clipped by 11 bases and J by 3 bases, with 19 bases between them. The germline V gene has CDR1 SGHAT and CDR2 FQNNGV. The CDR3 here is CADRRAPADYGYTF. The CDR3 coding sequence is TGTGCCGACCGGCGGGCCCCCGCGGACTATGGCTACACCTTC.

As regards this clonotype: As the CDR3 is not closed by the conserved phenylalanine or tryptophan, this likely results from a read error. The DNA is omitted, as the CDR3 cannot be located on it reliably, and the CDR3 follows TCRdb's listing. The V gene is TRBV2, the J gene TRBJ1-2. The germline V gene encodes CDR1 SNHLY and CDR2 FYNNEI. Counting both end residues, the CDR3 totals 11 amino acids. The CDR3: CASSEEEVPTL.

The rearrangement links TRBV20-1 to TRBJ2-7; TRBD2 matches 11 bases. Losses at the gene ends were 5 bases for V and 6 bases for J; bases not matched to a gene: 6. CDR1 and CDR2 (germline): DFQATT, SNEGSKA (reference sequence). This CDR3 has 13 residues. The CDR3 loop reads CSARLAGISEQYF. CDR3 coding DNA: TGCAGTGCTCGACTAGCGGGAATTTCCGAGCAGTACTTC.

The V gene is TRBV5-1, the J gene TRBJ2-5; D is uncertain. The CDR3 length is 13 residues. Trimming took 4 bases from V and 5 from J, leaving 12 bases between them. Germline V gene lookup returns CDR1 SGHRS and CDR2 YFSETQ. The CDR3 bases are TGCGCCAGCAGCCCCATCTTAGAGGAGACCCAGTACTTC. This translates into CASSPILEETQYF.

The V gene is TRBV7-3, the J gene TRBJ2-3; D not certain. V shed 1 base and J shed 6 bases, with 11 bases lying between them. CDR1 and CDR2 (germline): SGHTA, FQGTGA. The CDR3 is 14 amino acids. CDR3 region: CASSLIGPADTQYF. The CDR3 nucleotides are TGTGCCAGCAGCTTAATCGGTCCAGCTGATACGCAGTATTTT.

This sequence joins TRBV27 and TRBJ1-6; D is perhaps TRBD1 (5 bases). The CDR3 covers 13 residues. V was cut by 5 bases and J by 12 bases, with 14 bases left in between. Germline V gives CDR1 MNHEY, CDR2 SMNVEV (reference sequence). CDR3 nucleotides: TGTGCCAGCAGTCCTCGACAGTGGGTACCCCTCCACTTT. Translation: CASSPRQWVPLHF.

This sequence joins TRBV5-4 and TRBJ2-7; 10 nucleotides match TRBD1. CDR1 and CDR2 (germline): SGHNT, YYREEE (reference sequence). V lost 5 bases and J lost 4; bases outside the gene matches: 9. This CDR3 has 15 amino acids. Here the CDR3 DNA reads TGTGCCAGCAGATCGGGTCCGGGACAGGGGTACGAGCAGTACTTC. Translation gives CASRSGPGQGYEQYF.

This clonotype was found many times. The V gene is TRBV2, the J gene TRBJ1-2; 7 nucleotides match TRBD1. Germline assignment: CDR1 SNHLY and CDR2 FYNNEI. The trim removed 7 bases at V and 6 bases at J, leaving 8 bases unmatched. The CDR3 runs to 13 residues. The CDR3 spells CASITTGYNGYTF. The CDR3 nucleotides read TGTGCCAGCATTACGACAGGGTATAATGGCTACACCTTC.

The rearrangement links TRBV4-2 to TRBJ2-1; 8 bases are shared with TRBD2. The CDR3 has 15 residues. Germline CDR1 LGHNA, CDR2 YNFKEQ. The V gene end was trimmed by 5 bases and the J gene end by 6 bases; junction bases not matched to a gene: 9. Here the CDR3 reads CASSGGAGARNEQFF. In DNA form, the CDR3 reads TGTGCCAGCAGCGGGGGAGCGGGAGCCCGCAATGAGCAGTTCTTC.

The chain couples TRBV10-3 to TRBJ1-5; the D gene is possibly TRBD1 (6 bases). The V gene lost 6 bases and the J gene lost 7 bases, with 13 bases spanning the gap. CDR1 and CDR2 (germline): ENHRY, SYGVKD. This CDR3 has 13 residues. Written as DNA, the CDR3 is TGTGCCATCAGAGGGGGAGGTAGGCAGCCCCAGCATTTT. The encoded protein is CAIRGGGRQPQHF.

This clonotype was recorded at least ten times. The rearrangement joins TRBV27 to TRBJ1-5, with D unclear. Germline loops: CDR1 MNHEY, CDR2 SMNVEV (reference sequence). V was clipped by 3 bases and J by 8 bases, with 11 bases between them. There are 13 residues in the CDR3. This CDR3 is CASSLGSGEPQHF. CDR3 DNA: TGTGCCAGCAGTTTGGGGTCCGGAGAGCCCCAGCATTTT.

This clonotype has a handful of counts. This rearrangement joins TRBV20-1 to TRBJ1-1; D uncertain. Trimming left V 1 base short and J 0 bases short, with 12 bases between. The CDR3 extends over 15 amino acids. Germline V CDR1 and CDR2: DFQATT, SNEGSKA (reference sequence). CDR3 sequence: CSARVGPKMNTEAFF. CDR3 nucleotides: TGCAGTGCTAGAGTAGGTCCCAAAATGAACACTGAAGCTTTCTTT.

As regards this clonotype: The junction differs from germline at one of its ends, possibly a read error. V usage is TRBV7-8 and J usage is TRBJ2-2; 7 nucleotides agree with TRBD1. From germline, CDR1 is SGHVS and CDR2 FQNEAQ. The CDR3 loop spans 14 amino acids. The CDR3 loop is CACSPGQDTGELFF. DNA for the CDR3: TGTGCCTGCAGCCCAGGACAGGACACCGGGGAGCTGTTTTTT.

V gene TRBV12-3 or TRBV12-4 combines with J gene TRBJ2-3; D is unclear. V lost 3 bases and J lost 1, with 5 bases in between. This CDR3 is built from 13 residues. This CDR3 is CASSLERTDTQYF. The CDR3 DNA reads TGTGCCAGCAGTTTGGAGCGCACAGATACGCAGTATTTT.

The table lists this clonotype with a few counts. The chain uses TRBV24-1 and TRBJ2-7; a weak D match, TRBD2 (6 bases). Trimming cost V 8 bases and J 5 bases, with 18 bases left between them. The CDR3 loop spans 14 amino acids. The germline V gene encodes CDR1 KGHDR and CDR2 SFDVKD. Here the CDR3 reads CATTGTARPHEQYF. CDR3 sequence (DNA): TGTGCCACCACCGGGACTGCGCGCCCCCACGAGCAGTACTTC.

This clonotype was seen a few times. The V gene is TRBV2, the J gene TRBJ1-2; the D is unclear. Between the trimmed V and J ends, which lost 7 bases and 4 bases, there was a span of 22 bases. The CDR3 is 16 residues long. In germline, CDR1 is SNHLY, CDR2 FYNNEI. Here the CDR3 reads CASTPGLGRVGYGYTF. CDR3 coding DNA: TGTGCCAGCACCCCCGGTTTGGGTAGGGTCGGCTATGGCTACACCTTC.

CDR3 sequence (DNA): TGCGCCAGCAGCCAAGTTTCAAGTCGGCCGAACAGTGAGCAGTTCTTC. Translated, it gives CASSQVSSRPNSEQFF. The chain combines TRBV4-1 with TRBJ2-1; D remains unclear. Germline CDR1 is MGHRA and CDR2 is YSYEKL. This CDR3 has 16 amino acids. Trimming removed 1 base at V and 9 bases at J, with 19 bases between.

The chain uses TRBV7-2 and TRBJ1-2; D gene unclear. Trimming shortened V by 3 bases and J by 8 bases, and 13 bases separated the two germline ends. The CDR3 loop spans 13 amino acids. Looked up from germline, CDR1 is SGHTA and CDR2 is FQGNSA. The CDR3 region is CASSFDTYAGYTF. CDR3 coding DNA: TGTGCCAGCAGCTTCGACACCTACGCGGGCTACACCTTC.

The chain recombines TRBV2 with TRBJ1-2; D gene unclear. V lost 3 bases and J 2 bases, leaving 13 bases between the germline ends. This CDR3 contains 15 residues. CDR1 and CDR2 from the germline V gene are SNHLY and FYNNEI. The CDR3 nucleotides are TGTGCCAGCAGTGAGAGGGCGACCTCCAACTATGGCTACACCTTC. Its translation is CASSERATSNYGYTF.

This clonotype showed up just a few times. This chain joins TRBV6-1 and TRBJ2-5; D is undetermined. CDR3 length equals 11 residues. Germline CDR1 reads MNHNS; CDR2 reads SASEGT. V was pared by 6 bases and J by 3 bases, with 5 bases between. The CDR3 DNA is TGTGCCAGCAGCTCAAAAGAGACCCAGTACTTC. As protein: CASSSKETQYF.

The chain combines TRBV20-1 with TRBJ1-2; D uncertain. This CDR3 contains 13 residues. V gave up 3 bases and J gave up 2 bases, with 10 bases separating them. CDR1 and CDR2 (germline): DFQATT, SNEGSKA (reference sequence). In DNA form, the CDR3 reads TGCAGTGCTAGTGCGGAAACCAACTATGGCTACACCTTC. This codes for CSASAETNYGYTF.

This clonotype has just a few counts. A read error may account for a junction end that differs from germline. The chain recombines TRBV7-9 with TRBJ1-1; D gene unclear. Germline values: CDR1 SEHNR, CDR2 FQNEAQ (reference sequence). The CDR3 has 14 amino acids. In DNA form, the CDR3 reads TGTGCCAGCAGCTTAGGAATCGTGGGCACTGAAGCCCTCTTT. Translated: CASSLGIVGTEALF.

This clonotype has a handful of counts. The rearrangement joins TRBV20-1 to TRBJ2-1; 8 nucleotides match TRBD1. Looked up from germline, CDR1 is DFQATT and CDR2 is SNEGSKA (reference sequence). The CDR3 length is 15 residues. J lost 1 base, V lost 2 bases, and 4 bases had no gene match. The CDR3 reads CSARLDRESYNEQFF. The CDR3, as DNA: TGCAGTGCTAGACTGGACAGGGAATCCTACAATGAGCAGTTCTTC.

A note on this clonotype: A read error may explain this, as a much larger clone is one base away. The V and J genes are TRBV6-4 and TRBJ2-3, with TRBD2 identical over 10 bases. The CDR3 runs to 16 residues. Germline-derived CDR1 and CDR2 are MRHNA and SNTAGT. The ends lost 4 bases at V and 1 base at J; junction bases unmatched: 5. The chain's CDR3 is CASSGSSGSGTDTQYF. DNA of the CDR3: TGTGCCAGCAGTGGCTCTAGCGGGAGCGGCACAGATACGCAGTATTTT.